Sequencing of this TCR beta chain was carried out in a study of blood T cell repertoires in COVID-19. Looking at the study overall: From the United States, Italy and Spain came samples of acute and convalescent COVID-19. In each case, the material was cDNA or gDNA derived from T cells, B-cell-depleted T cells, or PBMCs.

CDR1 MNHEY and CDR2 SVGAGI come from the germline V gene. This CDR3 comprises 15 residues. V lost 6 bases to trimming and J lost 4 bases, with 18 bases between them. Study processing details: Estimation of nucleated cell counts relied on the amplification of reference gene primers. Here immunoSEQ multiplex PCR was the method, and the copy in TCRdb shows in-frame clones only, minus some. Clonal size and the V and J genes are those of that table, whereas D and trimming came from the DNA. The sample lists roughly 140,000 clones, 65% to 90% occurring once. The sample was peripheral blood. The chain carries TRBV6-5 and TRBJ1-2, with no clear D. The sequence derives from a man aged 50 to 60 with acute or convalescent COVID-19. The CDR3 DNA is TGTGCCAGCAGCCGCCGGGTGAGTCGGGGCTATGGCTACACCTTC. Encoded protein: CASSRRVSRGYGYTF.